The clone carrying this T cell receptor beta chain has a handful of counts. Its antigen is still unknown. There are 15 residues in the CDR3. With 1 base removed from V and 3 bases from J, the gap between germline ends came to 13 bases. Germline assignment: CDR1 SGHTA and CDR2 FQGNSA. The sample belongs to a study of blood T cells in healthy people across ages. Across the study: About one barcoded beta molecule per two T cells came from capture by template switching. Findings of the study overall: Across the age range, TCR beta diversity per million T cells fell in a roughly linear way. The lack of PBMC sorting stopped any conclusive naive versus antigen-experienced comparison.

A second PCR, run for roughly 7 to 12 cycles, used a sample-barcoded 5' primer plus a J-beta primer mix. MiXCR was run by TCRdb on the 5' RACE reads, yielding one entry per CDR3 protein. The sample lists 1.8 million or so distinct CDR3 sequences; around 42% were seen once. V gene TRBV7-2 combines with J gene TRBJ2-7; D may be TRBD2 (5 bases). Sequenced input: blood. The sequence was obtained from a human donor in good health. Here the CDR3 DNA reads TGTGCCAGCAGCTTAGAGGCTATGGGAGTCTACGAGCAGTACTTC. This codes for CASSLEAMGVYEQYF. Together with reference TRBV7-2 and TRBJ2-7, the CDR3 gives the full variable domain: GAGVSQSPSNKVTEKGKDVELRCDPISGHTALYWYRQSLGQGLEFLIYFQGNSAPDKSGLPSDRFSAERTGGSVSTLTIQRTQQEDSAVYLCASSLEAMGVYEQYFGPGTRLTVT.